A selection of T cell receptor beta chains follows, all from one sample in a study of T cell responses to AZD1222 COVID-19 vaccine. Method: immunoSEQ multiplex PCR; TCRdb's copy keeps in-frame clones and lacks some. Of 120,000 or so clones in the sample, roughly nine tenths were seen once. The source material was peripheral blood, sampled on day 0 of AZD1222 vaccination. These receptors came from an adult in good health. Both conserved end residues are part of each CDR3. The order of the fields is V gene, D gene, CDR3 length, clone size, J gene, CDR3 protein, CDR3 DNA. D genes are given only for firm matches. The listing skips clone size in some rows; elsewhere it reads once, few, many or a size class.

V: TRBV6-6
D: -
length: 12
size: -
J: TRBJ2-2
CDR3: CASSSAGGELFF
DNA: TGTGCCAGCAGTTCAGCGGGCGGGGAGCTGTTTTTT

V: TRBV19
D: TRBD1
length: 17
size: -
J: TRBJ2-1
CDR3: CASSIGQGAGSYNEQFF
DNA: TGTGCCAGTAGTATAGGACAGGGGGCTGGGTCCTACAATGAGCAGTTCTTC

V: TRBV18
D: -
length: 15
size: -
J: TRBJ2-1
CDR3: CASSPIKGTADEQFF
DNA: TGTGCCAGCTCACCAATAAAAGGGACTGCGGATGAGCAGTTCTTC

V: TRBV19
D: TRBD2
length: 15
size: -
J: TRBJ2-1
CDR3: CASSGLAGGHNEQFF
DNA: TGTGCCAGTAGTGGACTAGCGGGCGGACACAATGAGCAGTTCTTC

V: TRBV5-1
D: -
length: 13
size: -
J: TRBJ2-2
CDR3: CASSLVTGVELFF
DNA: TGCGCCAGCAGCTTGGTGACGGGAGTGGAGCTGTTTTTT

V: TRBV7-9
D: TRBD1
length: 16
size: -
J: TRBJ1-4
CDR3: CASSNSLRTGFRKLFF
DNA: TGTGCCAGCAGTAATAGCCTCCGGACAGGGTTTCGAAAACTGTTTTTT

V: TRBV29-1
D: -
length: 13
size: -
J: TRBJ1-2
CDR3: CSVDTLANYGYTF
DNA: TGCAGCGTTGATACACTAGCTAACTATGGCTACACCTTC

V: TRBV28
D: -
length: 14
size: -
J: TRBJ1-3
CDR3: CASSPGRWGNTIYF
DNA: TGTGCCAGCAGCCCAGGGCGGTGGGGAAACACCATATATTTT

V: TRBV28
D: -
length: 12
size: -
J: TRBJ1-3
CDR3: CATGPRGNTIYF
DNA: TGTGCCACCGGACCTAGGGGAAACACCATATATTTT

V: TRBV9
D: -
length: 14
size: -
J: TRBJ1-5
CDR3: CASSPGQTNQPQHF
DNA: TGTGCCAGCAGCCCAGGACAGACAAATCAGCCCCAGCATTTT

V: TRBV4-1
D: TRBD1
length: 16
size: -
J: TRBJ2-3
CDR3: CASSPGQGTSTDTQYF
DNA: TGCGCCAGCAGCCCCGGACAGGGGACCTCCACAGATACGCAGTATTTT

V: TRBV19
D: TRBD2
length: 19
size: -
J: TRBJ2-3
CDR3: CASSISGTSGSYGTDTQYF
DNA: TGTGCCAGTAGTATATCCGGGACTAGCGGGAGTTACGGCACAGATACGCAGTATTTT

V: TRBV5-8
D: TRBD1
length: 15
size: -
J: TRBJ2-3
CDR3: CASCPRQGAADTQYF
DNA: TGTGCCAGCTGCCCACGACAGGGAGCCGCAGATACGCAGTATTTT

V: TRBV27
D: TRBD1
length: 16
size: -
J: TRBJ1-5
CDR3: CASRTATGGGNQPQHF
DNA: TGTGCCAGCAGGACTGCGACAGGGGGGGGCAATCAGCCCCAGCATTTT

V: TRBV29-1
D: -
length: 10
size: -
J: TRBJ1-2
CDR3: CSVEGDGYTF
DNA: TGCAGCGTCGAGGGGGATGGCTACACCTTC

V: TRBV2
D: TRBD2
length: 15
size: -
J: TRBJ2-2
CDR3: CASNKGLAFTGELFF
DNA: TGTGCCAGCAATAAGGGACTAGCGTTCACCGGGGAGCTGTTTTTT

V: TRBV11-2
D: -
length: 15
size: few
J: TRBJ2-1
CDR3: CASSLLGLRDNEQFF
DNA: TGTGCCAGCAGCTTACTCGGTCTACGCGACAATGAGCAGTTCTTC

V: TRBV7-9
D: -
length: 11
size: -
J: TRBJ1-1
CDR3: CASQGNTEAFF
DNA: TGTGCCAGTCAGGGAAACACTGAAGCTTTCTTT

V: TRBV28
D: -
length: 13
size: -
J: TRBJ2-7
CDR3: CASTSEVSYEQYF
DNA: TGTGCCAGCACTTCCGAGGTCTCCTACGAGCAGTACTTC

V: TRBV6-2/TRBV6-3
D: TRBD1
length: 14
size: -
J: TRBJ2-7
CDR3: CASSRGTGGNEQYF
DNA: TGTGCCAGCAGTCGGGGGACAGGGGGGAACGAGCAGTACTTC

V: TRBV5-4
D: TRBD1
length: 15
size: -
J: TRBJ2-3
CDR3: CASRAGQGSTDTQYF
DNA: TGTGCCAGCAGAGCGGGACAGGGTTCGACAGATACGCAGTATTTT

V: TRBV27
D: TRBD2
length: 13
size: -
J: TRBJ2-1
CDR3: CASSRTRIGEQFF
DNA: TGTGCCAGCAGTAGGACTAGGATTGGTGAGCAGTTCTTC

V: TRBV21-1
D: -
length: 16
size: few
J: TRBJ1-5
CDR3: CASSKSPGYSNQPQHF
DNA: TGTGCCAGCAGCAAAAGCCCGGGCTATAGCAATCAGCCCCAGCATTTT

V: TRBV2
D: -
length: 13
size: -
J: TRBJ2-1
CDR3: CASSYSGNNEQFF
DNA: TGTGCCAGCAGTTATAGCGGAAACAATGAGCAGTTCTTC

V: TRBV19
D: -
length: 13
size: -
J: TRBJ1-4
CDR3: CASSNGKNEKLFF
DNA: TGTGCCAGTAGTAACGGGAAGAATGAAAAACTGTTTTTT

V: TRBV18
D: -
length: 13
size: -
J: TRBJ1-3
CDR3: CASSRIDGNTIYF
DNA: TGTGCCAGCTCACGGATAGATGGAAACACCATATATTTT

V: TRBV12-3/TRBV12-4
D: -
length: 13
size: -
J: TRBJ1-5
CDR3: CASSKTVLQPQHF
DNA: TGTGCCAGCAGTAAGACTGTTCTCCAGCCCCAGCATTTT

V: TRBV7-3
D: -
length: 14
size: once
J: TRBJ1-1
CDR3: CASSLQGLSTEAFF
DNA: TGTGCCAGCAGCTTACAGGGCCTCTCCACTGAAGCTTTCTTT

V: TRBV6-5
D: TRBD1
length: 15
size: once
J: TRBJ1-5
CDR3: CASSYDGQGAQPQHF
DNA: TGTGCCAGCAGTTACGATGGGCAGGGGGCACAGCCCCAGCATTTT

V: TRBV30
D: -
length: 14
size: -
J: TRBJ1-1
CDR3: CAWSRGALRTEAFF
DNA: TGTGCCTGGAGCCGGGGGGCATTGAGAACTGAAGCTTTCTTT

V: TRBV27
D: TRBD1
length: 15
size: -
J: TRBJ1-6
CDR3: CASSFLGQGFSPLHF
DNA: TGTGCCAGCAGTTTTTTGGGACAGGGTTTTTCACCCCTCCACTTT

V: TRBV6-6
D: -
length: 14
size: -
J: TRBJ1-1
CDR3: CASSYSGTNTEAFF
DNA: TGTGCCAGCAGTTACTCGGGGACGAACACTGAAGCTTTCTTT

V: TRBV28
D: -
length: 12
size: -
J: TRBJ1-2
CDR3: CASSSRLYGYTF
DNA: TGTGCCAGCAGCTCAAGGCTTTATGGCTACACCTTC

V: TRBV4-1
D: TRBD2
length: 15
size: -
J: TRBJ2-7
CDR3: CASSQFGLAKYEQYF
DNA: TGCGCCAGCAGCCAATTCGGACTAGCGAAGTACGAGCAGTACTTC

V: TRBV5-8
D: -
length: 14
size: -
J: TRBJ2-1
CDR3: CASSPPQGRYEQFF
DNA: TGTGCCAGCAGCCCCCCGCAGGGTCGGTATGAGCAGTTCTTC

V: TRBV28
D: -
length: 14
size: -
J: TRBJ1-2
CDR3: CASSLRLQGHGYTF
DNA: TGTGCCAGCAGTTTGAGGCTACAGGGCCATGGCTACACCTTC

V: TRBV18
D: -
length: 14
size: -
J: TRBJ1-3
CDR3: CASSPGSSGNTIYF
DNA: TGTGCCAGCTCACCGGGGAGCTCTGGAAACACCATATATTTT

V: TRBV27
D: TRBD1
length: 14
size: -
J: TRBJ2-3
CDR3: CASSLYQGADTQYF
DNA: TGTGCCAGCAGTTTATACCAGGGGGCAGATACGCAGTATTTT

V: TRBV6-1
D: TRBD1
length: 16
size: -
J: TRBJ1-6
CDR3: CASSDGDSSYNSPLHF
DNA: TGTGCCAGCAGTGATGGGGACAGCTCCTATAATTCACCCCTCCACTTT

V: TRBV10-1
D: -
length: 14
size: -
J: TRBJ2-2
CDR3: CASRATGLDGELFF
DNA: TGCGCCAGCAGGGCCACTGGTCTTGACGGGGAGCTGTTTTTT

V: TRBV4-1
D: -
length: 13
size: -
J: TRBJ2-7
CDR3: CASQGRSRNEQYF
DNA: TGCGCCAGCCAAGGACGGTCTCGGAACGAGCAGTACTTC

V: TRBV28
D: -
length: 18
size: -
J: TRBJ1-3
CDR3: CATLGQGPTLAAGNTIYF
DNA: TGTGCCACCCTTGGGCAGGGACCTACCTTGGCAGCCGGAAACACCATATATTTT

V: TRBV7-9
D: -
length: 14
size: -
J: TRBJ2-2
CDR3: CASSRTKNTGELFF
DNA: TGTGCCAGCAGCCGAACTAAGAACACCGGGGAGCTGTTTTTT

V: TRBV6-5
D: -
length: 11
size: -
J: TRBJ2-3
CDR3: CASSYSYTQYF
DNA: TGTGCCAGCAGTTACTCGTATACGCAGTATTTT

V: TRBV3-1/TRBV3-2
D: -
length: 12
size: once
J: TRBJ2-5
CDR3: CASSTPAETQYF
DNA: TGTGCCAGCAGCACTCCCGCAGAGACCCAGTACTTC

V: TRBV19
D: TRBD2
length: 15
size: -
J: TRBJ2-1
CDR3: CASSILAAFVYEQFF
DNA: TGTGCCAGTAGTATACTAGCGGCCTTCGTCTATGAGCAGTTCTTC

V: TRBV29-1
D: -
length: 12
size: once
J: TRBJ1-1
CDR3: CSVDRGSTEAFF
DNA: TGCAGCGTTGACCGGGGGTCCACTGAAGCTTTCTTT

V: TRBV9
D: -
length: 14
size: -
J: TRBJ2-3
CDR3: CASSLRQNLDTQYF
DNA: TGTGCCAGCAGCCTCCGACAGAACTTAGATACGCAGTATTTT

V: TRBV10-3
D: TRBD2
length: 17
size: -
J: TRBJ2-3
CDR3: CAISEDFLAGVKDTQYF
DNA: TGTGCCATCAGTGAGGATTTCCTAGCGGGAGTGAAAGATACGCAGTATTTT

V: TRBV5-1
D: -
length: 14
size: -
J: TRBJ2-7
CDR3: CASSLMDSSYEQYF
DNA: TGCGCCAGCAGCTTGATGGACAGCTCCTACGAGCAGTACTTC

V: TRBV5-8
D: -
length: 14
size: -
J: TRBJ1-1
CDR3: CASSRGMPNTEAFF
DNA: TGTGCCAGCAGTCGGGGGATGCCGAACACTGAAGCTTTCTTT

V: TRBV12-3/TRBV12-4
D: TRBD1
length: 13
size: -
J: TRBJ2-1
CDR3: CASSLQGFDEQFF
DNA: TGTGCCAGCAGTCTACAGGGGTTCGATGAGCAGTTCTTC

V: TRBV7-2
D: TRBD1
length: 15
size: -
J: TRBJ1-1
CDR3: CASSLTGQGYTEAFF
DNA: TGTGCCAGCAGCTTAACAGGACAGGGGTATACTGAAGCTTTCTTT

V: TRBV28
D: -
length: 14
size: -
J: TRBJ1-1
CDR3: CASSEHRENTEAFF
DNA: TGTGCCAGCAGTGAACACAGGGAGAACACTGAAGCTTTCTTT

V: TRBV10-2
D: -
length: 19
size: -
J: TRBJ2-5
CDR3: CASSESQAGVNFRQETQYF
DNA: TGCGCCAGCAGTGAGTCTCAGGCAGGGGTAAACTTTAGACAAGAGACCCAGTACTTC

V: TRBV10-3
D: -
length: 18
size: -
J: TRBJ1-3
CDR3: CAISQSFGVRSSGNTIYF
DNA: TGTGCCATCAGTCAATCATTTGGGGTCAGGAGCTCTGGAAACACCATATATTTT

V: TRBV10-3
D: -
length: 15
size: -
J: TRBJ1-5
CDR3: CATRGAGEDNQPQHF
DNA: TGTGCCACAAGAGGGGCAGGGGAGGACAATCAGCCCCAGCATTTT

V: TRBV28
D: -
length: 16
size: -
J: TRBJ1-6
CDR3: CASTPLGGSLNSPLHF
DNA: TGTGCCAGCACCCCATTGGGGGGGTCGCTTAATTCACCCCTCCACTTT

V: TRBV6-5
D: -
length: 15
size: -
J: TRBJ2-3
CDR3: CASSYSELSTDTQYF
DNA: TGTGCCAGCAGTTACTCTGAGCTGAGCACAGATACGCAGTATTTT